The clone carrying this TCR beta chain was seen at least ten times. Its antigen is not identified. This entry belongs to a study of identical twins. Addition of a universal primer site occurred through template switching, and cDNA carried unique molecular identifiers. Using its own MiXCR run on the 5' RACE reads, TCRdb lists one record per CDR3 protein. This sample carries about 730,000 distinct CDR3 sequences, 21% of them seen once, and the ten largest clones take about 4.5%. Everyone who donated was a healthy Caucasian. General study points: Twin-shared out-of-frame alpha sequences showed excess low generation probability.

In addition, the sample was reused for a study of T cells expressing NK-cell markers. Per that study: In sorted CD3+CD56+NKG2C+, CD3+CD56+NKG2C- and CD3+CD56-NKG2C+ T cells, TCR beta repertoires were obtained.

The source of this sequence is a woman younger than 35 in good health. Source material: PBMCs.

The CDR3 protein is CASSLRGNTEAFF. CDR3 nucleotides: TGTGCCAGCAGCTTAAGGGGGAACACTGAAGCTTTCTTT. The V gene is TRBV12-3 or TRBV12-4, the J gene TRBJ1-1; maybe TRBD1 (5 bases). V shed 6 bases and J shed 1 base, with 9 bases lying between them. The CDR3 runs 13 residues.